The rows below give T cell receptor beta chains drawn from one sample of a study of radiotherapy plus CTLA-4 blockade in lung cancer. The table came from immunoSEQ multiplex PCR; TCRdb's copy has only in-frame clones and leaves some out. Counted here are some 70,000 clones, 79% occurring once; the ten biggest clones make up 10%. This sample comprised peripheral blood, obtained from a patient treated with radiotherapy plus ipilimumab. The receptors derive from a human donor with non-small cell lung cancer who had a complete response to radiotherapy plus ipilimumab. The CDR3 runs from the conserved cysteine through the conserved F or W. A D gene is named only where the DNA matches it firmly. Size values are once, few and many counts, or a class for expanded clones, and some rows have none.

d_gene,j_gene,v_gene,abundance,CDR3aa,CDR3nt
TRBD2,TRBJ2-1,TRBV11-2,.,CASSRLAGGYSSYNEQFF,TGTGCCAGCAGTAGACTAGCGGGGGGCTACTCCTCCTACAATGAGCAGTTCTTC
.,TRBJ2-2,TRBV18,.,CASSPQGKNTGELFF,TGTGCCAGCTCACCGCAGGGGAAGAACACCGGGGAGCTGTTTTTT
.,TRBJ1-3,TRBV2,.,CASHKGPDGNTIYF,TGTGCCAGTCATAAGGGGCCGGATGGAAACACCATATATTTT
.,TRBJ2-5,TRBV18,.,CASSPPSELGETQYF,TGTGCCAGCTCACCACCATCCGAGCTAGGAGAGACCCAGTACTTC
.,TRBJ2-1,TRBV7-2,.,CASSFSGTTRGEQFF,TGTGCCAGCAGCTTTTCCGGAACCACGCGGGGAGAGCAGTTCTTC
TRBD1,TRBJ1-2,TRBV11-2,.,CASSLSGGGGYTF,TGTGCCAGCAGCTTGTCAGGGGGCGGTGGCTACACCTTC
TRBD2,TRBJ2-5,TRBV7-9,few,CASSFRASGLYQETQYF,TGTGCCAGCAGTTTTCGAGCTAGCGGGCTCTACCAAGAGACCCAGTACTTC
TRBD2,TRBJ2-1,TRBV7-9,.,CASSLAVYNEQFF,TGTGCCAGCAGCCTAGCGGTCTACAATGAGCAGTTCTTC
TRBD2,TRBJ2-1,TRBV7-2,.,CASNKREDNEQFF,TGTGCCAGCAACAAGCGGGAGGACAATGAGCAGTTCTTC
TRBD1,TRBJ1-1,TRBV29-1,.,CSVAKRGQGARKGTEAFF,TGCAGCGTTGCAAAGAGGGGACAGGGGGCGAGAAAGGGGACTGAAGCTTTCTTT
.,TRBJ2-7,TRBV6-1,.,CASSYTYEQYF,TGTGCCAGCAGTTATACTTACGAGCAGTACTTC
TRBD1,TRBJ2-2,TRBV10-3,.,CAISGDRGTGNTGELFF,TGTGCCATCAGTGGGGACAGGGGAACGGGGAACACCGGGGAGCTGTTTTTT
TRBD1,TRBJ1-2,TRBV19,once,CASRDLRGTYGYTF,TGTGCCAGTAGGGATCTCAGGGGGACCTATGGCTACACCTTC
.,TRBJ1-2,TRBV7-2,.,CASSLPGGYGYTF,TGTGCCAGCAGCTTGCCGGGGGGGTATGGCTACACCTTC
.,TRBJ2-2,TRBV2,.,CASSGGLGGGELFF,TGTGCCAGCAGTGGAGGACTAGGGGGCGGGGAGCTGTTTTTT
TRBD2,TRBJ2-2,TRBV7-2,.,CASSLGAGGATGELFF,TGTGCCAGCAGCTTAGGGGCGGGAGGGGCCACCGGGGAGCTGTTTTTT
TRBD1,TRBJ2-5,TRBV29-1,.,CSVRQGGWPQYF,TGCAGCGTTCGACAGGGGGGTTGGCCCCAGTACTTC
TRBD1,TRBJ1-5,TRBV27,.,CASTPTGSNQPQHF,TGTGCCAGCACTCCGACAGGGAGCAATCAGCCCCAGCATTTT
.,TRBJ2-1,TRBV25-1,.,CASTSGGLSFREQFF,TGTGCCAGCACCTCCGGGGGACTGAGTTTCCGTGAGCAGTTCTTC
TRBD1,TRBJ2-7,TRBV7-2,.,CASSYRTGDSYEQYF,TGTGCCAGCAGCTATAGGACAGGGGACTCCTACGAGCAGTACTTC
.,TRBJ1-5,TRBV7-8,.,CASSLDGGLSNQPQHF,TGTGCCAGCAGCTTAGATGGAGGGCTGAGCAATCAGCCCCAGCATTTT
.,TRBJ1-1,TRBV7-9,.,CASSLLNSVAFF,TGTGCCAGCAGCTTACTAAATTCAGTGGCTTTCTTT
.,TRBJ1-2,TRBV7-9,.,CASTPLGGGAWGYTF,TGTGCCAGCACCCCCCTCGGGGGGGGCGCTTGGGGCTACACCTTC
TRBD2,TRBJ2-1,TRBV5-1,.,CASQREGNEQFF,TGCGCCAGCCAGCGGGAGGGCAATGAGCAGTTCTTC
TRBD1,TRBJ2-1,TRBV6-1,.,CASSDPRGHDEQFF,TGTGCCAGCAGTGATCCCAGGGGGCATGATGAGCAGTTCTTC
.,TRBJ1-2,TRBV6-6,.,CASSSGRDGYTF,TGTGCCAGCAGTTCTGGTAGGGACGGCTACACCTTC
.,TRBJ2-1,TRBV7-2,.,CASSGRQASSYNEQFF,TGTGCCAGCAGCGGAAGACAGGCTAGCTCCTACAATGAGCAGTTCTTC
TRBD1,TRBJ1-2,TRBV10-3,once,CAISSGTDYGYTF,TGTGCCATCAGTTCCGGGACAGACTATGGCTACACCTTC
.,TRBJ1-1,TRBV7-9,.,CASSFTNGLGSWQNTEAFF,TGTGCCAGCAGCTTTACCAACGGACTGGGGTCGTGGCAAAACACTGAAGCTTTCTTT
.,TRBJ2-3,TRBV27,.,CASSLYPDTQYF,TGTGCCAGCAGTTTATACCCAGATACGCAGTATTTT